The following is a T cell receptor beta chain sequence with its context. The V gene end was trimmed by 5 bases and the J gene end by 6 bases; junction bases not matched to a gene: 13. Germline loops: CDR1 SGHTA, CDR2 FQGNSA. CDR3 length equals 16 residues. This entry belongs to a study of OX40 agonist ivuxolimab in advanced cancers. Study at large: It was ivuxolimab, an agonistic anti-OX40 (CD134) antibody, that patients were treated with. Allowance was made for prior anti-PD-1, anti-PD-L1 or anti-CTLA-4 therapy, and about 44% had some.

Here immunoSEQ multiplex PCR was the method, and the copy in TCRdb shows in-frame clones only, minus some. The sample shows some 74,000 clones, 82% of them seen only once. The chain uses TRBV7-2 and TRBJ2-1, with TRBD2 identical over 7 bases. The source of this sequence is an adult with an advanced solid tumor such as melanoma, head and neck, liver or kidney cancer. The sample consisted of CD4+ or CD8+ T cells sorted from blood, taken in a trial of the OX40 agonist ivuxolimab. The CDR3 region is CASSPSGGRVANEQFF. The CDR3 region has the DNA TGTGCCAGCAGCCCTTCTGGCGGGAGAGTAGCCAATGAGCAGTTCTTC.